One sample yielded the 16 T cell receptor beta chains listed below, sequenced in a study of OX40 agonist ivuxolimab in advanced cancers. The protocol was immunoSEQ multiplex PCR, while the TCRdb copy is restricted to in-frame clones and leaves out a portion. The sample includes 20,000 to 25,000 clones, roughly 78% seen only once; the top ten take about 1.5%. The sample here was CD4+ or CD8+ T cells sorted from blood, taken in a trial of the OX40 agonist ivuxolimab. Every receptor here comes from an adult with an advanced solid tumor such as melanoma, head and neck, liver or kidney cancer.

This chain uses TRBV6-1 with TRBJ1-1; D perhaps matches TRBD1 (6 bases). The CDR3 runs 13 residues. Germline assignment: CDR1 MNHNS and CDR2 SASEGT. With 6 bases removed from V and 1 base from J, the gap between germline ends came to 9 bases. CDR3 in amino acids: CASRSTGNTEAFF. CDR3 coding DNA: TGTGCCAGCAGATCGACAGGGAACACTGAAGCTTTCTTT.

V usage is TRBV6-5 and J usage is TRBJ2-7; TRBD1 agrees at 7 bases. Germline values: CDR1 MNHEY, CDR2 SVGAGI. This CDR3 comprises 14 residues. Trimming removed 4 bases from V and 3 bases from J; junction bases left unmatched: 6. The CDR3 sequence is CASSLSGTDYEQYF. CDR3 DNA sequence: TGTGCCAGCAGTTTGTCCGGGACAGACTACGAGCAGTACTTC.

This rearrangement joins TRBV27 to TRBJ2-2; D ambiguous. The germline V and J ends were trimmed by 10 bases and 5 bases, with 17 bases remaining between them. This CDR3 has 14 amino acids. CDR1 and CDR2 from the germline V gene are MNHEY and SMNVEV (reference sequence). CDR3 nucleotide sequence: TGTGCCACCGGCCGGCCCGGAAGGACCGGGGAGCTGTTTTTT. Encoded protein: CATGRPGRTGELFF.

CDR3 nucleotides: TGTGCCAGCAGCTTAGGAACAGGGATGATAGAGACCCAGTACTTC. It yields the protein CASSLGTGMIETQYF. The chain has TRBV7-6 and TRBJ2-5; tentatively, D is TRBD1 (6 bases). V lost 1 base, J lost 4 bases, and 13 bases lay in between. Germline assignment: CDR1 SGHVS and CDR2 FNYEAQ. CDR3 length: 15 residues.

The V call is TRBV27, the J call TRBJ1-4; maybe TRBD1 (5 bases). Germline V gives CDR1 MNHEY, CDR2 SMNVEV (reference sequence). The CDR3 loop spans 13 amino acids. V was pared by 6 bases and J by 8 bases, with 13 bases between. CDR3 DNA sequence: TGTGCCAGCAGGGGACGCCCTACGGAAAAACTGTTTTTT. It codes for CASRGRPTEKLFF.

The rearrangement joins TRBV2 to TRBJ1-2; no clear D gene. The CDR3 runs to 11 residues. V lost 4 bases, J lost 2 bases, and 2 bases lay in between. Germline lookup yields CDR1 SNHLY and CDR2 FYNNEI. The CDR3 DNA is TGTGCCAGCAGTGGGAACTATGGCTACACCTTC. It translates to CASSGNYGYTF.

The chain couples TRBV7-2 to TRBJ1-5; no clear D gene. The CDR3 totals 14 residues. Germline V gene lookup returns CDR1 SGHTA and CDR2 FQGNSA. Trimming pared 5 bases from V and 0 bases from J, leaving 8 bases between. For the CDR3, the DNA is TGTGCCAGCAGCCAACGCTATAGCAATCAGCCCCAGCATTTT. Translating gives CASSQRYSNQPQHF.

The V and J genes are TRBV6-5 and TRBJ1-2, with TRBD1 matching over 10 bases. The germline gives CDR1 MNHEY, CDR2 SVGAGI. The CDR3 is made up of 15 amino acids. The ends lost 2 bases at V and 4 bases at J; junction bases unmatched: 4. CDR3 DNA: TGTGCCAGCAGTTACGGGGACAGGGGTATCTATGGCTACACCTTC. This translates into CASSYGDRGIYGYTF.

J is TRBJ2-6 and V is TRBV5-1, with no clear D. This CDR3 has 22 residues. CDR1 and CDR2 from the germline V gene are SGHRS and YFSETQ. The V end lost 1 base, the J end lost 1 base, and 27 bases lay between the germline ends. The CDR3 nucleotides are TGCGCCAGCAGCTTGACTCCGGTCTTCGGCTCGGTTGCGAGGTCTGGGGCCAACGTCCTGACTTTC. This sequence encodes CASSLTPVFGSVARSGANVLTF.

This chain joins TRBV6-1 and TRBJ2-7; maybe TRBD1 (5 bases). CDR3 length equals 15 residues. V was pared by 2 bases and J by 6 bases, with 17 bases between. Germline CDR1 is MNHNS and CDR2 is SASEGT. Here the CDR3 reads CASSERTHILREQYF. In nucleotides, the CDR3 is TGTGCCAGCAGTGAAAGGACACATATCCTACGCGAGCAGTACTTC.

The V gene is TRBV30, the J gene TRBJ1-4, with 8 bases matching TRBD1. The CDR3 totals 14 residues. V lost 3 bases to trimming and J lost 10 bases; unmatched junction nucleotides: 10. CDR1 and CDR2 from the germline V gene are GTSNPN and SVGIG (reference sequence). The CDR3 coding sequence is TGTGCCTGGAGGGCACAGGGGGGATTTAGAAAACTGTTTTTT. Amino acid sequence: CAWRAQGGFRKLFF.

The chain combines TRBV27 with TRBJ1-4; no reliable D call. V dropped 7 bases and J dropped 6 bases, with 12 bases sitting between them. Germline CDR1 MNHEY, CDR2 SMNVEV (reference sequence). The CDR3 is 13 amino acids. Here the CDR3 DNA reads TGTGCCAGCATCAGGCAGCCTGATGAAAAACTGTTTTTT. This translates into CASIRQPDEKLFF.

The CDR3 loop is CASSQDTQGSIIGSNQPQHF. The DNA of the CDR3 is TGCGCCAGCAGCCAAGATACGCAGGGTTCTATTATAGGAAGCAATCAGCCCCAGCATTTT. The rearrangement joins TRBV4-1 to TRBJ1-5, with D possibly matching TRBD1 (5 bases). The CDR3 loop spans 20 amino acids. CDR1 is MGHRA, CDR2 YSYEKL, per germline. The V end lost 0 bases, the J end lost 1 base, and 22 bases lay between the germline ends.

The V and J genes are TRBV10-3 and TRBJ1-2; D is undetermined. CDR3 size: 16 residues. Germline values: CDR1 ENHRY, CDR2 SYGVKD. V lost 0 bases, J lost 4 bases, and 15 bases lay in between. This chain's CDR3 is CAISESLTVIPYGYTF. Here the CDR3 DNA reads TGTGCCATCAGTGAGTCTCTGACGGTAATTCCCTATGGCTACACCTTC.

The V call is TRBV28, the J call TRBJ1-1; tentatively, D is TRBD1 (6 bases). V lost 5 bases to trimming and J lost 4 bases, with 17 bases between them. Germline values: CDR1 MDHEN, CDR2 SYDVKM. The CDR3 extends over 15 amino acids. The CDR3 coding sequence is TGTGCCAGCAGTCCACCCGCAGGGGCGACCACTGAAGCTTTCTTT. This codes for CASSPPAGATTEAFF.

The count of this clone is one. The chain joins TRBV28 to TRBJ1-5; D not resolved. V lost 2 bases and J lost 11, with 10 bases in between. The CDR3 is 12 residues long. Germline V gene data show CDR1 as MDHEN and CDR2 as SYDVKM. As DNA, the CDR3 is TGTGCCAGCAGTTTACCCATCCGAGCCCAGCATTTT. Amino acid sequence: CASSLPIRAQHF.